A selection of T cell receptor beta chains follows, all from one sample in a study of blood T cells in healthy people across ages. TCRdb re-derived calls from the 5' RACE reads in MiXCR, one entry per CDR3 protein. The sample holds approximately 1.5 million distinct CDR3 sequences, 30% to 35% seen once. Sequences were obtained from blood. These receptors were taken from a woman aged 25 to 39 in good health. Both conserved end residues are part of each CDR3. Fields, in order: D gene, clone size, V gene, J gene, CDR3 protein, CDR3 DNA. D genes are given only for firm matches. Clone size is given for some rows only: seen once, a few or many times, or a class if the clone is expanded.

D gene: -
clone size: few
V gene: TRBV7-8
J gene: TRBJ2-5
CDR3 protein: CASRLIEDSEETQYF
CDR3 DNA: TGTGCCAGCAGGTTAATAGAGGACTCTGAAGAGACCCAGTACTTC

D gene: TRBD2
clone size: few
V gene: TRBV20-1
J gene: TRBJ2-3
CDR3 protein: CSALGAGGPTDTQYF
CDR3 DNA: TGCAGTGCCCTAGGGGCGGGGGGGCCCACAGATACGCAGTATTTT

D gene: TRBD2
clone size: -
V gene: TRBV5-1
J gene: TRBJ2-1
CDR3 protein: CASSLDLGGPYEQFF
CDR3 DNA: TGCGCCAGCAGCTTGGACCTGGGAGGGCCATATGAGCAGTTCTTC

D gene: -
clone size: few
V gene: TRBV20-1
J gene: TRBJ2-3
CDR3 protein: CSARPSARDTQYF
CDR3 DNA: TGCAGTGCTCGACCTAGCGCCCGAGATACGCAGTATTTT

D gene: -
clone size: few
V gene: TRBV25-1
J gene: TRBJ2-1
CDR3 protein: CASTSVSEQFF
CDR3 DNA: TGTGCCAGCACTAGCGTTAGTGAGCAGTTCTTC

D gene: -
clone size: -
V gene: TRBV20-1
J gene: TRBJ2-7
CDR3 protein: CSAMDDYEQYF
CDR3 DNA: TGCAGTGCTATGGACGACTACGAGCAGTACTTC

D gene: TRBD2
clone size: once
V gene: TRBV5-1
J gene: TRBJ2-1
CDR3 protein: CASSLETSGGGANNEQFF
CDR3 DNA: TGCGCCAGCAGCTTGGAGACTAGCGGAGGGGGGGCAAACAATGAGCAGTTCTTC

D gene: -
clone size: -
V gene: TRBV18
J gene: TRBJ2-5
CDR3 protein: CASSPRTAEIQETQYF
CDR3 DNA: TGTGCCAGCTCACCGCGGACAGCGGAAATCCAAGAGACCCAGTACTTC

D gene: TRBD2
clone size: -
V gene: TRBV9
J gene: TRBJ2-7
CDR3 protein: CASSVDPSGEPCSYEQYF
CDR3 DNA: TGTGCCAGCAGCGTAGATCCTAGCGGGGAACCGTGCTCCTACGAGCAGTACTTC

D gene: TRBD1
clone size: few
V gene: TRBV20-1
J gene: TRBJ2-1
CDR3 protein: CSARVATGSRSYNEQFF
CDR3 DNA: TGCAGTGCTAGAGTCGCGACAGGGTCCCGCTCCTACAATGAGCAGTTCTTC

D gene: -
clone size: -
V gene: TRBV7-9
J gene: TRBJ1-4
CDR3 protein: CASSLGQGRNEKLFF
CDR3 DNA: TGTGCCAGCAGCTTAGGTCAGGGCCGGAATGAAAAACTGTTTTTT

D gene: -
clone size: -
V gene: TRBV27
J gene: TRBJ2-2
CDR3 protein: CASSMPGTKNTGELFF
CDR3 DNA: TGTGCCAGCAGTATGCCCGGGACCAAGAACACCGGGGAGCTGTTTTTT

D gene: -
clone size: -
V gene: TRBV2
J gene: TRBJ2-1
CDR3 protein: CASSLGETPFF
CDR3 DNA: TGTGCCAGCAGTTTAGGGGAGACTCCGTTCTTC

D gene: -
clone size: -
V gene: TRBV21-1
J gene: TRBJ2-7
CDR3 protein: CTSISISGRFYEQYF
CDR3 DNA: TGTACCAGCATCTCTATTAGCGGGCGGTTCTACGAGCAGTACTTC

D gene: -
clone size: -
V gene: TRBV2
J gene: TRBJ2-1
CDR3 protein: CASRDTYNEQFF
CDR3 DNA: TGTGCCAGCCGGGACACCTACAATGAGCAGTTCTTC

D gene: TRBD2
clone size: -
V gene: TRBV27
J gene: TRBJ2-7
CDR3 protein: CASSRSSSGSTYEQYF
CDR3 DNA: TGTGCCAGCAGTCGTTCCTCTAGCGGGAGCACCTACGAGCAGTACTTC

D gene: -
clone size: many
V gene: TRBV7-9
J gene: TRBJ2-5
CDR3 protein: CASSPLTETQYF
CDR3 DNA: TGTGCCAGCAGCCCGTTGACAGAGACCCAGTACTTC

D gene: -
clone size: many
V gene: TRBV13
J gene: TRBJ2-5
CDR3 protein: CASSLGLGRGETQYF
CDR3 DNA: TGTGCCAGCAGCTTAGGCCTTGGCCGAGGAGAGACCCAGTACTTC

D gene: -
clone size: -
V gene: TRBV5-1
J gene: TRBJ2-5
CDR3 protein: CASSMGLPRGQYF
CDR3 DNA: TGCGCCAGCAGCATGGGACTACCCAGGGGGCAGTACTTC

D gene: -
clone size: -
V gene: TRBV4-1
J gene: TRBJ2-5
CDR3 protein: CASSQETKILTQYF
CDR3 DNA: TGCGCCAGCAGCCAAGAGACTAAGATTTTGACCCAGTACTTC

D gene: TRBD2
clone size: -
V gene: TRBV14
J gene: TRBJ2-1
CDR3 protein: CASSQPLAGVSSYNEQFF
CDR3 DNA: TGTGCCAGCAGCCAACCCCTAGCGGGGGTTAGCTCCTACAATGAGCAGTTCTTC

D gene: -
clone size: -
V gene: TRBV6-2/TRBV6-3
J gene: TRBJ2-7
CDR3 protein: CASSYSQGWPGSASSYEQYF
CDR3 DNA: TGTGCCAGCAGTTACTCCCAGGGTTGGCCAGGGTCGGCATCTTCCTACGAGCAGTACTTC

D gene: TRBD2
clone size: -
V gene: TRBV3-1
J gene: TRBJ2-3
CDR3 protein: CASSPLHGTSDTDTQYF
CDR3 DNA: TGTGCCAGCAGCCCACTACATGGGACTAGCGACACAGATACGCAGTATTTT

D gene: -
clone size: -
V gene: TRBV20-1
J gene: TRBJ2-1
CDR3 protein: CSATLGGGSYNEQFF
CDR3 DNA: TGCAGTGCCACGCTAGGGGGGGGGTCCTACAATGAGCAGTTCTTC

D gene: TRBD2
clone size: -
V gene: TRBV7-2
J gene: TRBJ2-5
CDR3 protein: CASSYQRGGQETQYF
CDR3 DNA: TGTGCCAGCAGCTACCAGCGGGGGGGCCAAGAGACCCAGTACTTC

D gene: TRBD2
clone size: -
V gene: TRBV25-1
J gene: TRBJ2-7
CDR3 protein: CASSDKSGGNSYKQYF
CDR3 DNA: TGTGCCAGCAGTGATAAAAGCGGGGGCAACTCCTACAAGCAGTACTTC

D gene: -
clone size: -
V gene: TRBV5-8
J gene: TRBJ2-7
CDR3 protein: CASSFSGDVEQYF
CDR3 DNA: TGTGCCAGCAGCTTCTCGGGTGATGTGGAGCAGTACTTC

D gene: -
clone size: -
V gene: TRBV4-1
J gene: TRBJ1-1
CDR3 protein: CASKRTGLETEAFF
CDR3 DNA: TGCGCCAGCAAAAGAACAGGTCTGGAAACTGAAGCTTTCTTT

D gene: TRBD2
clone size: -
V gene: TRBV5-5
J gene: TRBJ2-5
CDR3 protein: CASRMSGGRETQYF
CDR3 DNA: TGTGCCAGCAGGATGTCGGGGGGAAGAGAGACCCAGTACTTC

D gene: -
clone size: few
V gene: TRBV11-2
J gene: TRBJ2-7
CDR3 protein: CASSLALDVTYEQYF
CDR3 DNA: TGTGCCAGCAGCTTAGCCCTGGACGTTACCTACGAGCAGTACTTC

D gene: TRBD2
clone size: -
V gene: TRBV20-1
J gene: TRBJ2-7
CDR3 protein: CSARDLGTSLPEQYF
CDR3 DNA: TGCAGTGCTAGAGATTTAGGGACTAGCTTGCCCGAGCAGTACTTC

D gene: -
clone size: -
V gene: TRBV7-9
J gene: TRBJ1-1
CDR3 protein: CASSAEEGTEAFF
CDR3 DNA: TGTGCCAGCAGCGCGGAGGAGGGGACTGAAGCTTTCTTT

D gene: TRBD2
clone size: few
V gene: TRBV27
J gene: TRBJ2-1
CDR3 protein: CASSLYLAGGREQFF
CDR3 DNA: TGTGCCAGCAGTTTGTACCTAGCGGGAGGTCGTGAGCAGTTCTTC

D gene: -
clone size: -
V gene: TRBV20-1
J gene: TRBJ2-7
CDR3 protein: CSARDLSPRGLYYEQYF
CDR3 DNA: TGCAGTGCTAGAGATCTCTCCCCCAGGGGTTTATACTACGAGCAGTACTTC

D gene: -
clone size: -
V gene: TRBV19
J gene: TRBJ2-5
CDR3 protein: CASSTTGPGQETQYF
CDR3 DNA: TGTGCCAGTAGTACAACCGGGCCCGGCCAAGAGACCCAGTACTTC

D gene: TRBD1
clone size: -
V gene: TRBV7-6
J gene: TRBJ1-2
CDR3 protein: CASSLSPGQEISYGYTF
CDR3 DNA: TGTGCCAGCAGCTTAAGCCCGGGACAGGAGATATCTTATGGCTACACCTTC

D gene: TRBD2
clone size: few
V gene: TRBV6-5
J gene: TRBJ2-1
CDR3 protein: CASSYSSGGLNEQFF
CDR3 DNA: TGTGCCAGCAGTTATTCTAGCGGGGGTCTCAATGAGCAGTTCTTC

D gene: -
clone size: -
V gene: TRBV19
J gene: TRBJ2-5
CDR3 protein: CASSMGRLETQYF
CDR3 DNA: TGTGCCAGTAGTATGGGACGTCTGGAGACCCAGTACTTC

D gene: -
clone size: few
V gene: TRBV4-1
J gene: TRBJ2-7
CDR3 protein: CASSQEALSYEQYF
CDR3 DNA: TGCGCCAGCAGCCAAGAGGCACTCTCCTACGAGCAGTACTTC

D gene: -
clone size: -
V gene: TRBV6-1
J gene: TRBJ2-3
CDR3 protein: CASSEGRGDSTDTQYF
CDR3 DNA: TGTGCCAGCAGTGAGGGGCGGGGCGATAGCACAGATACGCAGTATTTT

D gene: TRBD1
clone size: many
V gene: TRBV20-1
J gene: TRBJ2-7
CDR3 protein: CSAFRQGVDEQYF
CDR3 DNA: TGCAGTGCTTTTCGACAGGGGGTGGACGAGCAGTACTTC

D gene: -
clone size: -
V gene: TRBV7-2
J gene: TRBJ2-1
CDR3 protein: CASNPDQSYNEQFF
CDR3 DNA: TGTGCCAGCAACCCGGACCAATCCTACAATGAGCAGTTCTTC

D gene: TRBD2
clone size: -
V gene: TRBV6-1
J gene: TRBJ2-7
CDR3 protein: CASSEMVVLAKPGYEQYF
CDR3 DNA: TGTGCCAGCAGTGAAATGGTTGTACTAGCGAAACCCGGCTACGAGCAGTACTTC

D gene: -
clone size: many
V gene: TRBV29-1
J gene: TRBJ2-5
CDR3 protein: CSVARAEEQETQYF
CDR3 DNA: TGCAGCGTCGCACGCGCTGAGGAACAAGAGACCCAGTACTTC

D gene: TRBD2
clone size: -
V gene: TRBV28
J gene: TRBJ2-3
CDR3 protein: CASRFSGRAVDTQYF
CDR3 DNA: TGTGCCAGCAGATTTAGCGGGAGGGCCGTAGATACGCAGTATTTT

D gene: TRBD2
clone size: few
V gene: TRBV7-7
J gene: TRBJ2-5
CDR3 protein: CASSSTLAVEQETQYF
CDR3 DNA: TGTGCCAGCAGCTCCACCCTAGCGGTCGAGCAAGAGACCCAGTACTTC

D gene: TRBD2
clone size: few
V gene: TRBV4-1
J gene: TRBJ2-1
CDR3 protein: CASSRVPGGENEQFF
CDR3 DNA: TGCGCCAGCAGCCGAGTACCGGGGGGGGAGAATGAGCAGTTCTTC

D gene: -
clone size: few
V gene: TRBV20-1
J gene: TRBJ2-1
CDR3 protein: CSAAGGDYNEQFF
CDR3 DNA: TGCAGTGCTGCTGGTGGCGACTACAATGAGCAGTTCTTC

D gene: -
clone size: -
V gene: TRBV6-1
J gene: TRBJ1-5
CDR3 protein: CASSEKVKGGWNQPQHF
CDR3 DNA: TGTGCCAGCAGTGAAAAAGTAAAGGGAGGTTGGAATCAGCCCCAGCATTTT

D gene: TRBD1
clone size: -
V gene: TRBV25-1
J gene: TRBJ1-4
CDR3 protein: CASSFPRDSTNEKLFF
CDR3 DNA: TGTGCCAGCAGTTTCCCTAGGGACAGTACTAATGAAAAACTGTTTTTT

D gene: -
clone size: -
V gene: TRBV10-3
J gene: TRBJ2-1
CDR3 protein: CAIREGWYSEQFF
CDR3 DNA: TGTGCCATCAGGGAGGGTTGGTACAGTGAGCAGTTCTTC

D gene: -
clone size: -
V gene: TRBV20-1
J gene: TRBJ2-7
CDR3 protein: CSAVSPRTAHYEQYF
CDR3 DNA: TGCAGTGCTGTTAGCCCGAGGACAGCACACTACGAGCAGTACTTC

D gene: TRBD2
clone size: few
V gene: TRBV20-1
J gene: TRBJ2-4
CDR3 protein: CSAGTSGRAEGNIQYF
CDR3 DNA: TGCAGTGCTGGCACTAGCGGGAGGGCCGAGGGTAACATTCAGTACTTC

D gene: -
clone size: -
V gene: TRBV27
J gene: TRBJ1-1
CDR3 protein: CASSLLAGLNTEAFF
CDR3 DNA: TGTGCCAGCAGTTTATTGGCGGGGTTGAACACTGAAGCTTTCTTT